This T cell receptor beta chain came from a study of T cell repertoires in cytomegalovirus infection (dated by TCRdb to about 2019). For the study in its entirety: Alongside well-studied HLA-B-restricted epitopes, the peptide stimulations were aimed at recently identified HLA-C-restricted CMV epitopes, whose presentation resists viral immunomodulation. Because public TCR beta signatures pointed to carriage of CMV infection together with the matching HLA type, the HLA type of each donor mattered for the analysis.

The sequencer listed for this sample is Illumina HiSeq 1500. TCRdb applied fastp at Q25 and MiXCR to the public reads, then kept only in-frame beta chains. Entries that share a CDR3 protein sequence are merged under the most common genes and DNA. This sample holds 550,000 to 850,000 distinct CDR3 sequences; around a third were observed only once. The biggest ten clones account for about 18% of the sample. Points the paper makes about the study in general: In both this cohort and an independent cohort of 300 to 450 donors, the cumulative frequency of public TCR beta family members distinguished carriers of CMV infection plus the relevant HLA type. The ex vivo response was dominated by HLA-C-restricted CMV-specific TCR beta clonotypes, and the single most frequent clonotype in two of eight donors was supplied by these HLA-C-restricted clonotypes.

This clonotype was seen more than once but under ten times. No antigen is known for it. No quality values exist for individual bases; no much larger clone is one base distant. Trimming takes 2 bases from V and 3 bases from J, and the germline ends sit 7 bases apart. CDR1 ENHRY and CDR2 SYGVKD were looked up in the germline V gene. The CDR3 runs 13 residues from the cysteine to the phenylalanine. Of all the DNA, just the CDR3 is kept, 39 bases in frame from base 1. In light of the paper, this sample's treatment or condition label describes: in vitro stimulation with specific CMV peptide epitopes to enrich CMV-specific T cells.

This TCR derives from a human donor in good health (CMV status not recorded). Some clones in this sample may be carry-over from other donors' samples. Source: cultured PBMCs, taken from culture after CMV antigen stimulation. Recombination joined TRBV10-3 with TRBJ1-2, with an unclear D gene assignment. The DNA reads as follows: TGTGCCATCAGTGAGGTACAGTACTATGGCTACACCTTC. It codes for CAISEVQYYGYTF.